This T cell receptor beta chain was sequenced in a study of blood T cell repertoires in COVID-19. Turning to the study itself: PBMCs, B-cell-depleted T cells, or T cells provided the cDNA or gDNA that made up the material.

TCRdb's table, derived via immunoSEQ multiplex PCR, lists solely in-frame clones and lacks some. Of under 250,000 clones listed, more than 70% are singletons. Germline CDR1 reads LNHDA; CDR2 reads SQIVND (reference sequence). CDR3 length: 17 residues. J gave up 1 base and V 0 bases, and 6 bases lay outside the gene matches. This chain joins TRBV19 and TRBJ1-1, with 9 nucleotides matching TRBD1. The receptor comes from a woman older than 75 with acute or convalescent COVID-19. Sequencing was performed on peripheral blood. DNA for the CDR3: TGTGCCAGTAGTATAGATGGGACAGGGTCGTCGAACACTGAAGCTTTCTTT. Its translation: CASSIDGTGSSNTEAFF.